Listed below are T cell receptor beta chains from one sample, sequenced in a study of T cells in pancreatic ductal adenocarcinoma. Profiling relied on immunoSEQ multiplex PCR, and the TCRdb table lists in-frame clones only, not all of them. Seen here are around 31,000 clones, roughly 92% observed once, and the top ten hold 2.2%. Specimen: PBMCs. These receptors were obtained from a human donor with pancreatic ductal adenocarcinoma. The conserved cysteine and the conserved F or W are not part of the CDR3 here. Each record gives: V gene, J gene, CDR3 protein.

TRBV5-4,TRBJ2-5,ASSRAGAGQETQY
TRBV5-1,TRBJ1-5,ASSPGQGITQPQH
TRBV5-1,TRBJ1-5,ASSPGTGNQPQH
TRBV29-1,TRBJ2-1,SVERVNEQF
TRBV29-1,TRBJ2-3,SHTRSGRTDTQY
TRBV4-2,TRBJ1-3,ASSQDFAGSSGNTIY
TRBV11-2,TRBJ2-7,ASSLQATNLPGEQY
TRBV27,TRBJ1-1,ASRKTWSQNTEAF
TRBV27,TRBJ1-5,ASAGQNSNQPQH
TRBV7-8,TRBJ1-1,ASSLSGRGTEAF
TRBV4-2,TRBJ2-3,ASSQLVAGTTKDTQY
TRBV30,TRBJ1-2,AWSVNYGYT
TRBV6-6,TRBJ2-3,ASRAQGLRTDTQY
TRBV6-5,TRBJ1-5,ASRSDLTQPQH
TRBV27,TRBJ2-7,ASSSTARAYEQY
TRBV11-2,TRBJ1-5,ASSLGVGVGQPQH
TRBV5-1,TRBJ2-7,ASSPPSYEQY
TRBV13,TRBJ2-1,ASSLRTSGLDRPVSYNEQF
TRBV5-4,TRBJ1-5,ASSLDSDQPQH
TRBV5-1,TRBJ2-7,ASSRGSYYEQY
TRBV28,TRBJ2-1,ASSFSYSGTNHNEQF
TRBV15,TRBJ1-5,ATSLPLSRSYQPQH
TRBV6-6,TRBJ2-7,ASSSSEAYEQY
TRBV7-9,TRBJ2-1,ASSPMYNEQF
TRBV19,TRBJ1-5,ASIYGGTGGSRHQPQH
TRBV7-2,TRBJ2-4,ASSTLGGDIQY
TRBV18,TRBJ2-2,ASTEIQGTGELF
TRBV18,TRBJ2-7,ASSPYGVGDGEQY
TRBV7-2,TRBJ2-7,ASSSRSRSPY
TRBV4-3,TRBJ2-1,ASSQDGGQGPEQF
TRBV2,TRBJ2-2,ASRERGTGELF
TRBV5-6,TRBJ2-7,ASSLFLLSSYEQY
TRBV9,TRBJ2-3,ASSVELNRPQY
TRBV4-2,TRBJ1-5,ASSLTGEGQPQH
TRBV7-8,TRBJ2-7,ASSLEGMGYEQY
TRBV10-3,TRBJ2-1,AIGDKGLAGGYNEQF
TRBV28,TRBJ1-2,ASSFGTEGYT
TRBV6-5,TRBJ1-2,ASRETGVYGYT
TRBV7-3,TRBJ2-5,ASRFAQGSGEGETQY
TRBV19,TRBJ2-2,ASTYNHGTGELF
TRBV2,TRBJ2-5,ASIPGQPFGVQY
TRBV6-1,TRBJ2-1,ASTLTRTNEQF
TRBV19,TRBJ1-1,ASKGLLSTEAF
TRBV27,TRBJ2-7,ASSLQGYKSEQY
TRBV19,TRBJ2-3,ASSISDRTDTQY
TRBV2,TRBJ1-4,ASSRSGSEKLF
TRBV10-3,TRBJ2-7,AISDSPGTGAIEQY
TRBV7-8,TRBJ1-1,ASSPPGEREAF
TRBV7-2,TRBJ2-3,ASSARGRGTDTQY